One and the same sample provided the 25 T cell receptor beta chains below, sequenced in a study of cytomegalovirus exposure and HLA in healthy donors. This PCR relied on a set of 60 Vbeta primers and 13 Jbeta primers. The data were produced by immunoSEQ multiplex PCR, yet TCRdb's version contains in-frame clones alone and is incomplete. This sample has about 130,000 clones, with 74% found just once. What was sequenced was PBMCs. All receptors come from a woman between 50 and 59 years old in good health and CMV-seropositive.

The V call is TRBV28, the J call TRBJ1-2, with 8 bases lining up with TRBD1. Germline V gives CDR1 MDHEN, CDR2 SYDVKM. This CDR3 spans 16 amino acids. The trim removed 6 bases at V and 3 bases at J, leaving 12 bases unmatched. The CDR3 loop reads CASSPLSGQGHYGYTF. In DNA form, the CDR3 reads TGTGCCAGCAGCCCACTCTCCGGACAGGGACACTATGGCTACACCTTC.

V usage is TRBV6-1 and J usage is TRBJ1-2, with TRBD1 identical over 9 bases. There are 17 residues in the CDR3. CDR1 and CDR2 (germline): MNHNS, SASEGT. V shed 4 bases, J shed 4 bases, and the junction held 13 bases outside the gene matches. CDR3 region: CASSGRDRVMITYGYTF. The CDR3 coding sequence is TGTGCCAGCAGTGGCCGGGACAGGGTAATGATCACCTATGGCTACACCTTC.

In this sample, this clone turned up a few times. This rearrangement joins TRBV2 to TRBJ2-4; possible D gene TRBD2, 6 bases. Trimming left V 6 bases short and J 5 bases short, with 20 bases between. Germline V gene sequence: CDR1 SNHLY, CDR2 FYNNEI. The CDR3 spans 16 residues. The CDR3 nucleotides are TGTGCCAGCAGCCCCATAAGCCGGGACTTCCAAAACATTCAGTACTTC. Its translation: CASSPISRDFQNIQYF. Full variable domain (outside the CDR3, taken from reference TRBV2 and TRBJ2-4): EPEVTQTPSHQVTQMGQEVILRCVPISNHLYFYWYRQILGQKVEFLVSFYNNEISEKSEIFDDQFSVERPDGSNFTLKIRSTKLEDSAMYFCASSPISRDFQNIQYFGAGTRLSVL.

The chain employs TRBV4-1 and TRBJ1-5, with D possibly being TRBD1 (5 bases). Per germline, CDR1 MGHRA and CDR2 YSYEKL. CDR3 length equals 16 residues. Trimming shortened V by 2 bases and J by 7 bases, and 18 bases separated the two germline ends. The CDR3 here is CASSQTPGPEGQPQHF. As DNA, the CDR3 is TGCGCCAGCAGCCAAACCCCGGGGCCGGAGGGACAGCCCCAGCATTTT.

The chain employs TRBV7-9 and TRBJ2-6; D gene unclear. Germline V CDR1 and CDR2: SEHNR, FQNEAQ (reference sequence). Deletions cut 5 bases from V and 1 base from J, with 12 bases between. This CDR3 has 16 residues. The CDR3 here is CASSARFSSGANVLTF. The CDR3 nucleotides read TGTGCCAGCAGCGCCCGGTTCTCTTCTGGGGCCAACGTCCTGACTTTC.

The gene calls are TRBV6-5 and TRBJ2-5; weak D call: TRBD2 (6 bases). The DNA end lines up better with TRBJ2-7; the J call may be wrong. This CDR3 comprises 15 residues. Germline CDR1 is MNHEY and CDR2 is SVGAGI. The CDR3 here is CASSYSGGVAGEQYF. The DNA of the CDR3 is TGTGCCAGCAGTTACTCGGGCGGGGTGGCGGGCGAGCAGTACTTC.

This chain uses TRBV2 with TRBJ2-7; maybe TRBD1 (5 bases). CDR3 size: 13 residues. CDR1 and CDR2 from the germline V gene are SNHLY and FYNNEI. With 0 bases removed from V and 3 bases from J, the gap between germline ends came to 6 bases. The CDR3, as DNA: TGTGCCAGCAGTGAAGCCCAGGGCTACGAGCAGTACTTC. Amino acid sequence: CASSEAQGYEQYF.

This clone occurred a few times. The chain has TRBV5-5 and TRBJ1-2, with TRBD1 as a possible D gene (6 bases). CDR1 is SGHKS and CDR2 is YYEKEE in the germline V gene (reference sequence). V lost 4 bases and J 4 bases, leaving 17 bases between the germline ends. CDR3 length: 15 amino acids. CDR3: CASSIGTGSPYGYTF. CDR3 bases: TGTGCCAGCAGCATTGGAACAGGGTCGCCCTATGGCTACACCTTC. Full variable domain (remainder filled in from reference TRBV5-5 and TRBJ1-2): DAGVTQSPTHLIKTRGQQVTLRCSPISGHKSVSWYQQVLGQGPQFIFQYYEKEERGRGNFPDRFSARQFPNYSSELNVNALLLGDSALYLCASSIGTGSPYGYTFGSGTRLTVV.

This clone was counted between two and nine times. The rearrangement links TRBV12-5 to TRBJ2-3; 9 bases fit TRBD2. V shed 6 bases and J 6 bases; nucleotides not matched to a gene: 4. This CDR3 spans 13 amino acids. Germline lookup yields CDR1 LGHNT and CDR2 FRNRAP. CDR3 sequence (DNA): TGTGCTAGTGGGCCTGGACTAGCGGATACGCAGTATTTT. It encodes CASGPGLADTQYF.

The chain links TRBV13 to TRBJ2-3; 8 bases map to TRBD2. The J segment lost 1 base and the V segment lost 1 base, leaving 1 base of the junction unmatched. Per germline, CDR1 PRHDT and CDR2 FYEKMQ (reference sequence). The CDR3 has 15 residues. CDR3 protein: CASSLELAGTDTQYF. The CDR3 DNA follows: TGTGCCAGCAGCTTAGAACTAGCGGGCACAGATACGCAGTATTTT.

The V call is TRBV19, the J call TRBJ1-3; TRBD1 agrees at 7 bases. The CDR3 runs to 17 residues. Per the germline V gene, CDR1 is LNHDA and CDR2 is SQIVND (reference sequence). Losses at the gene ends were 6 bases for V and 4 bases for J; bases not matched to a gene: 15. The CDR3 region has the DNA TGTGCCAGTAGCATGACCAATCCGGGACAGAAGGGAAACACCATATATTTT. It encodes CASSMTNPGQKGNTIYF.

CDR3: CASTGGAYYGYTF. In nucleotides, the CDR3 is TGTGCCAGCACCGGGGGGGCTTACTATGGCTACACCTTC. V usage is TRBV25-1 and J usage is TRBJ1-2; possibly TRBD1 for D (6 bases). This CDR3 is built from 13 residues. CDR1 is MGHDK and CDR2 is SYGVNS in the germline V gene. V gave up 7 bases and J gave up 3 bases, with 12 bases separating them.

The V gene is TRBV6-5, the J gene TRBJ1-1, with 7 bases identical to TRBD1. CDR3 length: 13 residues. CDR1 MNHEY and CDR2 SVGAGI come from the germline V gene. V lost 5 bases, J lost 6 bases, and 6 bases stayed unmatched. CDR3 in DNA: TGTGCCAGCAGTCGACAGGGTTCCCCTGAAGCTTTCTTT. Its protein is CASSRQGSPEAFF.

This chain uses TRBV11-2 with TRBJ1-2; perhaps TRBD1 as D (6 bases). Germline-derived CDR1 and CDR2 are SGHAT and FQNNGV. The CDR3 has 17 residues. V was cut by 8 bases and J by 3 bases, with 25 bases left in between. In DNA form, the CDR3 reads TGTGCCAGCGTCGCCCTTTCCCGGGACACCGACCACTATGGCTACACCTTC. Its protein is CASVALSRDTDHYGYTF.

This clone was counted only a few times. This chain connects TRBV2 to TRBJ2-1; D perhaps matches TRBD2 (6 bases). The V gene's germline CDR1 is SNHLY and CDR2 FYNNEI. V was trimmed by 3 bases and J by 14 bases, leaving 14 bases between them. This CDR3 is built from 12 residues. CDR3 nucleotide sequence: TGTGCCAGCAGTGATGTGTTGGCTAGCGAGTTCTTC. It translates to CASSDVLASEFF.

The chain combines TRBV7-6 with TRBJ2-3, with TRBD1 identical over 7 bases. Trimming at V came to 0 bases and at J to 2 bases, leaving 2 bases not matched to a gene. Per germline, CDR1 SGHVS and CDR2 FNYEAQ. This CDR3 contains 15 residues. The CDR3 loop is CASSLAGQNTDTQYF. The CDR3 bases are TGTGCCAGCAGCTTAGCGGGACAGAACACAGATACGCAGTATTTT.

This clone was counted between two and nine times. This chain's CDR3 is CASSQMGLAGGPDSVETQYF. CDR3 bases: TGCGCCAGCAGCCAAATGGGACTAGCGGGGGGTCCCGACTCCGTCGAGACCCAGTACTTC. J is TRBJ2-5 and V is TRBV4-1; TRBD2 aligns across 15 bases. From germline, CDR1 is MGHRA and CDR2 YSYEKL. The CDR3 runs 20 residues. Losses at the gene ends were 2 bases for V and 5 bases for J; bases not matched to a gene: 15.

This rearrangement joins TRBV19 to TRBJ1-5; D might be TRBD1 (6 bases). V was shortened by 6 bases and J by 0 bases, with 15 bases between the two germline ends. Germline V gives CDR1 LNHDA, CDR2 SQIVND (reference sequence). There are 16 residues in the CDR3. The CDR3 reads CASRQIQGYSNQPQHF. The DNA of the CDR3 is TGTGCCAGTAGGCAGATACAGGGTTATAGCAATCAGCCCCAGCATTTT.

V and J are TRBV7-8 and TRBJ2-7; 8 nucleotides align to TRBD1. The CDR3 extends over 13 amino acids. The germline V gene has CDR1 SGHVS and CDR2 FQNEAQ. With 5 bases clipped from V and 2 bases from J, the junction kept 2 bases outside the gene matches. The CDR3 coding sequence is TGTGCCAGCAGCCCGGACAGGGCCTACGAGCAGTACTTC. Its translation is CASSPDRAYEQYF.

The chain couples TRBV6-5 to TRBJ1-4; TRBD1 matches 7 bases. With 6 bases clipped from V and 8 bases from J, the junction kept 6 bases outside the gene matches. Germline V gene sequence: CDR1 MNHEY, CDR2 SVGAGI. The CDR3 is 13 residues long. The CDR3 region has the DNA TGTGCCAGCAGCTCCGACAGGGACGAAAAACTGTTTTTT. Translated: CASSSDRDEKLFF.

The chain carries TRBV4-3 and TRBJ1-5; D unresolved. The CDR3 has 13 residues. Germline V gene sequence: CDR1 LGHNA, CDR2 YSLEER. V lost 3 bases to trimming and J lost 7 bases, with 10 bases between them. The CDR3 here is CASSHGPRQPQHF. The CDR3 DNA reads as TGCGCCAGCAGCCATGGCCCGCGGCAGCCCCAGCATTTT.

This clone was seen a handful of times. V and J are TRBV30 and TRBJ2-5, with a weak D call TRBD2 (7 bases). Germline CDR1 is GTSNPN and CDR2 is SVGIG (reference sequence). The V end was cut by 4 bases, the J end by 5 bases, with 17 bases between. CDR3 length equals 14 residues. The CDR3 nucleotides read TGTGCCTGGAATGGGGGGGGGCCGGGGGAGACCCAGTACTTC. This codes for CAWNGGGPGETQYF. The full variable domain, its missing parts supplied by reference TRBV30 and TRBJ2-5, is SQTIHQWPATLVQPVGSPLSLECTVEGTSNPNLYWYRQAAGRGLQLLFYSVGIGQISSEVPQNLSASRPQDRQFILSSKKLLLSDSGFYLCAWNGGGPGETQYFGPGTRLLVL.

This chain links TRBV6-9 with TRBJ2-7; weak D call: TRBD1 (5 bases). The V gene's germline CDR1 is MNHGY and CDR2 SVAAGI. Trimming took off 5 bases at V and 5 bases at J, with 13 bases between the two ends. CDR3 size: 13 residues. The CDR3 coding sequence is TGTGCCAGCAGTCCCAGGGCCAATAACGAGCAGTACTTC. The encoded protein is CASSPRANNEQYF.

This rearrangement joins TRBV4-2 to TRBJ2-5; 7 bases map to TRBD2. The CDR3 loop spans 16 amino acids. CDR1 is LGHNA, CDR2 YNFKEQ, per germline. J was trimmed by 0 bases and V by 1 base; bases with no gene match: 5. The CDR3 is CASSQVRSGDQETQYF. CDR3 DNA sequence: TGTGCCAGCAGCCAAGTAAGAAGCGGGGACCAAGAGACCCAGTACTTC.

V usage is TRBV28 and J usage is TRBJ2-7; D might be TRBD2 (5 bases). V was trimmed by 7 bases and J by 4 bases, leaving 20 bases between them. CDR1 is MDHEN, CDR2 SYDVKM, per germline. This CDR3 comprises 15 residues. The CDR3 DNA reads TGTGCCAGCACATGGACCCTGTCGCGGGTATACGAGCAGTACTTC. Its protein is CASTWTLSRVYEQYF. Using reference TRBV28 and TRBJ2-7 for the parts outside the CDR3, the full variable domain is DVKVTQSSRYLVKRTGEKVFLECVQDMDHENMFWYRQDPGLGLRLIYFSYDVKMKEKGDIPEGYSVSREKKERFSLILESASTNQTSMYLCASTWTLSRVYEQYFGPGTRLTVT.